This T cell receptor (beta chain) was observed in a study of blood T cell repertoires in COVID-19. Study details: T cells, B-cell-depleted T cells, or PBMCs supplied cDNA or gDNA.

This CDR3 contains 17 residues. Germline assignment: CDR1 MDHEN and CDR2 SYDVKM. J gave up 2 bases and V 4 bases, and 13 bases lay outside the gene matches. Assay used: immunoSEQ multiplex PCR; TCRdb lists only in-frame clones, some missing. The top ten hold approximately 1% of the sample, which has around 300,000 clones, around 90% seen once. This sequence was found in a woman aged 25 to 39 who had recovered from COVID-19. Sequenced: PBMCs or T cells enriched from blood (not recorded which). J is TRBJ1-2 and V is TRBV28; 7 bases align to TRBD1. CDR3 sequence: CASSYQIGRGLNYGYTF. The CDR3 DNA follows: TGTGCCAGCAGTTACCAGATCGGCAGGGGGTTGAACTATGGCTACACCTTC.